These T cell receptor beta chains were read from a single sample in a study of cytomegalovirus exposure and HLA in healthy donors. Measured with immunoSEQ multiplex PCR; TCRdb has only the in-frame clones, and not every one. The top ten hold approximately 5% of the sample, which has about 190,000 clones, about 77% seen once. The sequenced material came from PBMCs. Every receptor here comes from a young man in good health and CMV-seropositive. The CDR3 runs from the conserved cysteine through the conserved F or W. A D gene is named only where the DNA matches it firmly. Not all rows give a size; the values are once, few, many and, for expanded clones, a class.

V gene	D gene	J gene	clone size	CDR3 DNA	CDR3 protein
TRBV7-2	.	TRBJ1-5	.	TGTGCCAGCAGCGGAGGCGGGGGGAGAGAGCCCCAGCATTTT	CASSGGGGREPQHF
TRBV4-1	.	TRBJ2-7	.	TGCGCCAGCAGCCAAGTCCTAGACAGGAGTTACGAGCAGTACTTC	CASSQVLDRSYEQYF
TRBV29-1	TRBD1	TRBJ1-1	once	TGCAGCGTTCAGGGACAGGGGGCGACTGAAGCTTTCTTT	CSVQGQGATEAFF
TRBV14	TRBD1	TRBJ2-1	.	TGTGCCAGCAGCCCGTGGGGGACAGGGGACAATGAGCAGTTCTTC	CASSPWGTGDNEQFF
TRBV6-5	TRBD1	TRBJ2-5	.	TGTGCCAGCAGTTTCGGACAGGGGACGGAGACCCAGTACTTC	CASSFGQGTETQYF
TRBV19	.	TRBJ1-1	.	TGTGCCAGTAGTCCAGTAGGACAGACGGCGAACACTGAAGCTTTCTTT	CASSPVGQTANTEAFF
TRBV6-4	.	TRBJ1-2	.	TGTGCCAGCAAGGGGGTAGATCTTGGCTACACCTTC	CASKGVDLGYTF
TRBV14	TRBD2	TRBJ2-3	.	TGTGCCAGCAGCCAAGAGGGCACTAGCGGGAACACAGATACGCAGTATTTT	CASSQEGTSGNTDTQYF
TRBV2	.	TRBJ1-4	.	TGTGCCAGCAGTGTGGCTCAGGGTTTTAATGAAAAACTGTTTTTT	CASSVAQGFNEKLFF
TRBV28	.	TRBJ2-5	few	TGTGCCAGCAGCTTGACAGGTTCGAGGGAGACCCAGTACTTC	CASSLTGSRETQYF
TRBV7-2	.	TRBJ2-7	.	TGTGCCAGCAGCCGCAATTTGGGAGACGAGCAGTACTTC	CASSRNLGDEQYF
TRBV7-9	.	TRBJ1-1	once	TGTGCCAGCAGCCCACTTAGATCCAACACTGAAGCTTTCTTT	CASSPLRSNTEAFF
TRBV30	.	TRBJ2-5	.	TGTGCCTGGAGTACCCCGTACGGGGGAGGAGAGACCCAGTACTTC	CAWSTPYGGGETQYF
TRBV7-2	TRBD1	TRBJ1-2	.	TGTGCCAGCAGCCCCGGGACAGGGCACTATGGCTACACCTTC	CASSPGTGHYGYTF
TRBV7-2	.	TRBJ2-2	.	TGTGCCAGCAGCCTCTACTACACCGGGGAGCTGTTTTTT	CASSLYYTGELFF
TRBV4-2	.	TRBJ2-1	.	TGTGCCAGCAGCCAGTCCGGGACTCCCTACAATGAGCAGTTCTTC	CASSQSGTPYNEQFF
TRBV15	.	TRBJ1-3	.	TGTGCCACCAGCCTCCTCGTGACAGCGAGCTCTGGAAACACCATATATTTT	CATSLLVTASSGNTIYF
TRBV9	TRBD2	TRBJ2-5	.	TGTGCCAGCAGCCCAAGGACTAGCGGTCTGGAGACCCAGTACTTC	CASSPRTSGLETQYF
TRBV29-1	.	TRBJ2-7	.	TGCAGCGTCAGACAGGAGGCCCACGAGCAGTACTTC	CSVRQEAHEQYF
TRBV9	.	TRBJ1-3	.	TGTGCCAGCAGCGTAGTTCCTGGGGCGGTCTCTGGAAACACCATATATTTT	CASSVVPGAVSGNTIYF
TRBV6-6	.	TRBJ1-4	.	TGTGCCAGCAGGCACGGCGCCGGAGGGAGGGAAAAACTGTTTTTT	CASRHGAGGREKLFF
TRBV7-9	TRBD2	TRBJ2-1	.	TGTGCCAGCAGCCCGACTAGCGGGGGCATCTACAATGAGCAGTTCTTC	CASSPTSGGIYNEQFF
TRBV7-9	TRBD2	TRBJ2-5	few	TGTGCCAGCAGCAACGCGGGGGGAGAGACCCAGTACTTC	CASSNAGGETQYF
TRBV2	.	TRBJ1-2	.	TGTGCCGGCAGTCCAACCGGGACACCTCGAGGAGGCTATGGCTACACCTTC	CAGSPTGTPRGGYGYTF
TRBV7-2	TRBD1	TRBJ2-5	.	TGTGCCAGCACCGAGGGGACAGTCCAGAGGGAGACCCAGTACTTC	CASTEGTVQRETQYF
TRBV6-6	TRBD2	TRBJ2-4	once	TGTGCCAGCAGCCCTCCCCGTACTAGCGGGGAAAACATTCAGTACTTC	CASSPPRTSGENIQYF
TRBV9	TRBD2	TRBJ2-3	.	TGTGCCAGCCAGCGTAGCCAGGGGGGGACTAGCGGGCCCTATGGGTCTGGCACAGATACGCAGTATTTT	CASQRSQGGTSGPYGSGTDTQYF
TRBV9	.	TRBJ2-1	.	TGTGCCAGCAGCGTAGTAGGGGGAAACAATGAGCAGTTCTTC	CASSVVGGNNEQFF
TRBV7-9	TRBD1	TRBJ1-2	.	TGTGCCAGCAGCCACTGGGACAGGGTGGGCACCTATGGCTACACCTTC	CASSHWDRVGTYGYTF
TRBV28	.	TRBJ1-5	.	TGTGCCAGCAGCCTTAGGTTCCAGTTCCAATTCGGGAATCAGCCCCAGCATTTT	CASSLRFQFQFGNQPQHF
TRBV5-1	.	TRBJ2-1	once	TGCGCCAGCAGATCGACACTGGGGAGTGCGCAGTTCTTC	CASRSTLGSAQFF
TRBV9	.	TRBJ2-5	.	TGTGCCAGCAGCGTAGGAGGGATGGAGACCCAGTACTTC	CASSVGGMETQYF
TRBV28	.	TRBJ2-3	.	TGTGCCAGCAGTTTAGGGGCGACCGCCCCACACACAGATACGCAGTATTTT	CASSLGATAPHTDTQYF
TRBV19	.	TRBJ1-5	.	TGTGCCAGTAGTCGGACAGCCCGAGGTAGCAATCAGCCCCAGCATTTT	CASSRTARGSNQPQHF
TRBV19	TRBD1	TRBJ1-1	.	TGTGCCAGTATCCTCGGGACAGGGGTTCCCACTGAAGCTTTCTTT	CASILGTGVPTEAFF
TRBV7-9	.	TRBJ1-2	.	TGTGCCAGCAGCTTAGCGGGCGAGAACTCTTACACCTTC	CASSLAGENSYTF
TRBV9	TRBD1	TRBJ1-1	.	TGTGCCAGCAGCGTTGGGACAGGGACGAACACTGAAGCTTTCTTT	CASSVGTGTNTEAFF
TRBV5-1	TRBD1	TRBJ2-3	.	TGCGCCAGCAGCTTGGGGGACAGAAGCACAGATACGCAGTATTTT	CASSLGDRSTDTQYF
TRBV7-2	TRBD2	TRBJ2-2	.	TGTGCCAGCAGCCCCACCGGGACTACGAACACCGGGGAGCTGTTTTTT	CASSPTGTTNTGELFF
TRBV28	.	TRBJ1-2	.	TGTGCCAGCAGTACAGGGCCCTATGGCTACACCTTC	CASSTGPYGYTF
TRBV5-1	TRBD2	TRBJ2-7	once	TGCGCCAGCAGCTTGGCGCCACAGGGGCAACTAGCGGGAGGGACAGACGAGCAGTACTTC	CASSLAPQGQLAGGTDEQYF
TRBV7-2	.	TRBJ1-1	few	TGTGCCAGCAGCGCTCAGGTAAACCCGAACACTGAAGCTTTCTTT	CASSAQVNPNTEAFF
TRBV4-3	.	TRBJ2-1	.	TGCGCCAGCAGCCAAGACGGGACACCTTACAATGAGCAGTTCTTC	CASSQDGTPYNEQFF
TRBV7-2	TRBD1	TRBJ2-3	few	TGTGCCAGCAGCCCCGGACAGGGTCGCACAGATACGCAGTATTTT	CASSPGQGRTDTQYF
TRBV2	.	TRBJ2-5	.	TGTGCCAGCCTCTTGGAAAGACCTCCCACGGGGGAGACCCAGTACTTC	CASLLERPPTGETQYF
TRBV10-3	.	TRBJ2-1	.	TGTGCCACCCAAGGACAAACAGACTACAATGAGCAGTTCTTC	CATQGQTDYNEQFF
TRBV19	TRBD1	TRBJ2-7	few	TGTGCCAGTAGTAGGGACAGGGGGCCTTACGAGCAGTACTTC	CASSRDRGPYEQYF
TRBV5-1	.	TRBJ2-7	.	TGCGCCAGCAGCCCGCCTGCGGGACTCGCCTCCTACGAGCAGTACTTC	CASSPPAGLASYEQYF
TRBV5-1	.	TRBJ2-3	.	TGCGCCAGCAGCTCGGGGACTAGCACAGATACGCAGTATTTT	CASSSGTSTDTQYF
TRBV5-3	.	TRBJ2-7	.	TGTGCCAGAAGCTTGGAGCGGAGTCAGGGGAACGAGCAGTACTTC	CARSLERSQGNEQYF
TRBV7-2	.	TRBJ2-2	.	TGTGCCAGCAGCCCCTCTGGCCCTTTGGTTACCGGGGAGCTGTTTTTT	CASSPSGPLVTGELFF
TRBV6-1	.	TRBJ2-5	few	TGTGCCAGCAGTGAAAACATGGTGGAGACCCAGTACTTC	CASSENMVETQYF